Below are 20 T cell receptor beta chains sequenced from a single sample in a study of OX40 agonist ivuxolimab in advanced cancers. TCRdb keeps only in-frame clones here, not all; method: immunoSEQ multiplex PCR. The repertoire includes approximately 80,000 clones, roughly 87% of them detected once, and over 0.15% sits in the top ten. The specimen was CD4+ or CD8+ T cells sorted from blood, collected in a trial of the OX40 agonist ivuxolimab. Receptors were obtained from an adult with an advanced solid tumor such as melanoma, head and neck, liver or kidney cancer.

V and J are TRBV6-6 and TRBJ2-7; the D is unclear. Germline V gene sequence: CDR1 MNHNY, CDR2 SVGAGI (reference sequence). The CDR3 is 12 amino acids. Between the trimmed V and J ends, which lost 10 bases and 2 bases, there was a span of 12 bases. DNA for the CDR3: TGTGCCACCTCGCCTTCCCCCTACGAGCAGTACTTC. Translation: CATSPSPYEQYF.

V gene TRBV19 combines with J gene TRBJ1-2, with D tentatively TRBD1 (5 bases). CDR1 and CDR2 from the germline V gene are LNHDA and SQIVND (reference sequence). This CDR3 spans 12 amino acids. Trimming pared 7 bases from V and 8 bases from J, leaving 14 bases between. CDR3 sequence (DNA): TGTGCCAGTAAAGGGACGGGAGGCGGCTACACCTTC. It yields the protein CASKGTGGGYTF.

This clone is a singleton in its sample. The rearrangement links TRBV30 to TRBJ2-3; 12 positions agree with TRBD2. V lost 2 bases to trimming and J lost 0 bases; unmatched junction nucleotides: 15. The CDR3 is 20 residues long. The V gene's germline CDR1 is GTSNPN and CDR2 SVGIG (reference sequence). The CDR3 sequence: CAWSLSGPPSGRASTDTQYF. The CDR3 DNA is TGTGCCTGGAGTCTGTCGGGACCCCCTAGCGGGAGGGCTAGCACAGATACGCAGTATTTT.

This chain uses TRBV7-2 with TRBJ1-4, with D tentatively TRBD1 (5 bases). The V end was cut by 5 bases, the J end by 8 bases, with 18 bases between. The germline CDR1 and CDR2 sequences are SGHTA and FQGNSA. This CDR3 is built from 15 residues. Here the CDR3 DNA reads TGTGCCAGCAGCACCACGGGAGGGGTCGGGGAAAAACTGTTTTTT. Translated, it gives CASSTTGGVGEKLFF.

The CDR3 bases are TGTGCCAGCAGCACCGGGACTAGCGGGAGAATCTACGAGCAGTACTTC. This gives the protein CASSTGTSGRIYEQYF. This chain links TRBV5-4 with TRBJ2-7, with 14 bases lining up with TRBD2. This CDR3 has 16 amino acids. Germline V CDR1 and CDR2: SGHNT, YYREEE (reference sequence). The V gene end was trimmed by 4 bases and the J gene end by 3 bases; junction bases not matched to a gene: 6.

The gene calls are TRBV6-6 and TRBJ1-3; tentatively, D is TRBD1 (5 bases). The CDR3 runs 12 residues. Germline V gene sequence: CDR1 MNHNY, CDR2 SVGAGI (reference sequence). The CDR3, as DNA: TGTGACACCGGGACCTTAAGAAACACCATATATTTT. This sequence encodes CDTGTLRNTIYF.

The chain joins TRBV6-1 to TRBJ2-7; no firm D call. This CDR3 is built from 11 residues. Germline assignment: CDR1 MNHNS and CDR2 SASEGT. Trimming took off 7 bases at V and 3 bases at J, with 7 bases between the two ends. CDR3 sequence: CASNTDYEQYF. DNA for the CDR3: TGTGCCAGCAACACAGACTACGAGCAGTACTTC.

Concerning this clone: This sample also contains other DNA sequences that code for the same CDR3. V usage is TRBV12-5 and J usage is TRBJ2-2, with 11 positions matching TRBD2. V lost 5 bases, J lost 1 base, and 3 bases stayed unmatched. Germline CDR1 is LGHNT and CDR2 is FRNRAP. CDR3 size: 16 residues. The CDR3 protein is CASGRTSGGNTGELFF. Written as DNA, the CDR3 is TGTGCTAGTGGTCGAACTAGCGGGGGGAACACCGGGGAGCTGTTTTTT.

The chain employs TRBV28 and TRBJ1-5, with 7 bases that match TRBD1. V lost 2 bases to trimming and J lost 6 bases; unmatched junction nucleotides: 10. The CDR3 sequence is 16 residues long. Germline V gives CDR1 MDHEN, CDR2 SYDVKM. Here the CDR3 reads CASSLGATGIGQPQHF. Written as DNA, the CDR3 is TGTGCCAGCAGTTTAGGGGCGACAGGGATTGGTCAGCCCCAGCATTTT. The whole variable domain, filled in from reference TRBV28 and TRBJ1-5, reads DVKVTQSSRYLVKRTGEKVFLECVQDMDHENMFWYRQDPGLGLRLIYFSYDVKMKEKGDIPEGYSVSREKKERFSLILESASTNQTSMYLCASSLGATGIGQPQHFGDGTRLSIL.

CDR3 sequence reads: CASSLLGVGAGADNEQFF. Here the CDR3 DNA reads TGCGCCAGCAGCTTACTTGGGGTTGGTGCGGGAGCGGACAATGAGCAGTTCTTC. The chain employs TRBV5-1 and TRBJ2-1, with 7 bases matching TRBD2. Germline-derived CDR1 and CDR2 are SGHRS and YFSETQ. V gave up 2 bases and J gave up 5 bases; unmatched junction bases: 16. This CDR3 spans 18 amino acids.

The chain recombines TRBV5-4 with TRBJ1-1; maybe TRBD1 (6 bases). V was cut by 4 bases and J by 1 base, with 14 bases left in between. The germline V gene has CDR1 SGHNT and CDR2 YYREEE (reference sequence). This CDR3 spans 15 amino acids. The CDR3 spells CASSSKTGPNTEAFF. DNA for the CDR3: TGTGCCAGCAGCAGTAAGACAGGACCGAACACTGAAGCTTTCTTT.

In DNA, the CDR3 is TGTGCCTGGACCAAATTTTCGGCAAATAGGCAGGCCTACAAGTATACAGATACGCAGTATTTT. This gives the protein CAWTKFSANRQAYKYTDTQYF. V and J are TRBV30 and TRBJ2-3; no definite D call. With 4 bases removed from V and 3 bases from J, the gap between germline ends came to 35 bases. The CDR3 sequence is 21 residues long. Germline CDR1 and CDR2: GTSNPN and SVGIG (reference sequence).

V gene TRBV10-3 combines with J gene TRBJ2-1; 7 bases are a match to TRBD2. In germline, CDR1 is ENHRY, CDR2 SYGVKD. There are 15 residues in the CDR3. After removal of 9 bases from V and 0 bases from J, the junction contained 8 bases not matched to a gene. CDR3 sequence: CAMGGDGGSYNEQFF. The CDR3 DNA is TGTGCCATGGGGGGGGACGGAGGCTCCTACAATGAGCAGTTCTTC.

The CDR3 protein is CASSPLAGGYEQFF. The CDR3 nucleotides are TGTGCCAGCTCACCACTAGCGGGAGGGTATGAGCAGTTCTTC. The chain is built from TRBV18 and TRBJ2-1; the match to TRBD2 covers 11 bases. The junction had 1 base not matched to a gene; V was cut back by 1 base and J by 8 bases. The CDR3 is 14 amino acids. In germline, CDR1 is KGHSH, CDR2 LQKENI.

The chain joins TRBV5-1 to TRBJ2-1, with TRBD2 identical over 12 bases. Germline lookup yields CDR1 SGHRS and CDR2 YFSETQ. The CDR3 spans 19 residues. The V and J ends lost 0 bases and 0 bases, in that order; junction bases with no gene match: 7. CDR3 sequence reads: CASSLDRTSGVSSYNEQFF. CDR3 nucleotide sequence: TGCGCCAGCAGCTTGGATAGGACTAGCGGGGTTAGCTCCTACAATGAGCAGTTCTTC.

V gene TRBV5-4 combines with J gene TRBJ2-7, with 10 positions matching TRBD2. The V segment lost 4 bases and the J segment 2 bases; nucleotides outside the gene matches: 15. There are 18 residues in the CDR3. Germline V gives CDR1 SGHNT, CDR2 YYREEE (reference sequence). The CDR3 reads CASSQDLVGLAGAYEQYF. As DNA, the CDR3 is TGTGCCAGCAGCCAAGATCTAGTCGGGCTAGCGGGAGCCTACGAGCAGTACTTC.

The chain employs TRBV28 and TRBJ2-7; 9 nucleotides align to TRBD2. The V gene's germline CDR1 is MDHEN and CDR2 SYDVKM. V lost 5 bases to trimming and J lost 6 bases; unmatched junction nucleotides: 8. This CDR3 comprises 14 residues. CDR3 coding DNA: TGTGCCAGCAGTGTAGCGGGAGCCCCTCGCGAGCAGTACTTC. Translation gives CASSVAGAPREQYF.

This clone was seen only once. Other nucleotide sequences from this sample produce the same CDR3. The V call is TRBV15, the J call TRBJ2-7; tentatively, D is TRBD1 (7 bases). The CDR3 has 15 residues. The ends were cut back, 3 bases at V and 3 bases at J, with 15 bases in the middle. CDR1 and CDR2 from the germline V gene are LNHNV and YYDKDF (reference sequence). The CDR3 spells CATSRGAGGGYEQYF. The CDR3 coding sequence is TGTGCCACCAGCAGGGGGGCAGGGGGAGGCTACGAGCAGTACTTC.

V is TRBV5-1 and J is TRBJ1-1; no definite D call. This CDR3 is built from 14 residues. Trimming took off 0 bases at V and 2 bases at J, with 8 bases between the two ends. Germline V gives CDR1 SGHRS, CDR2 YFSETQ. For the CDR3, the DNA is TGCGCCAGCAGCTTGGTGTCAGATAACACTGAAGCTTTCTTT. Encoded protein: CASSLVSDNTEAFF. Combining the CDR3 with reference TRBV5-1 and TRBJ1-1 gives the whole variable domain KAGVTQTPRYLIKTRGQQVTLSCSPISGHRSVSWYQQTPGQGLQFLFEYFSETQRNKGNFPGRFSGRQFSNSRSEMNVSTLELGDSALYLCASSLVSDNTEAFFGQGTRLTVV.

V is TRBV6-6 and J is TRBJ1-2; TRBD1 might be the D (5 bases). In germline, CDR1 is MNHNY, CDR2 SVGAGI (reference sequence). This CDR3 comprises 13 residues. The ends were cut back, 5 bases at V and 6 bases at J, with 13 bases in the middle. The CDR3 here is CASSPQGSHGYTF. Here the CDR3 DNA reads TGTGCCAGCAGTCCCCAGGGAAGTCATGGCTACACCTTC.